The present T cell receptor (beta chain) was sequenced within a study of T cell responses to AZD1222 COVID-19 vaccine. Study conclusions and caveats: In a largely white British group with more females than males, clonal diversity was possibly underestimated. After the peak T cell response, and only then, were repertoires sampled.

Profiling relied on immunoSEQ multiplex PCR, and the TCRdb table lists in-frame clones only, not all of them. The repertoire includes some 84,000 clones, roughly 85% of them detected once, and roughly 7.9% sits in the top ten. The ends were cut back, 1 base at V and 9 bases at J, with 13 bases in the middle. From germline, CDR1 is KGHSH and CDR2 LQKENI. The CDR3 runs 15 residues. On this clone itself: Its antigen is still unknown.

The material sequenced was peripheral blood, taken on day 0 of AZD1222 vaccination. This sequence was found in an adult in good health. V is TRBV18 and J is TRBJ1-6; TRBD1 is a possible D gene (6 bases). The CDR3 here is CASSPQRGPGSPLHF. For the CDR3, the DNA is TGTGCCAGCTCACCACAGCGGGGGCCGGGTTCACCCCTCCACTTT.